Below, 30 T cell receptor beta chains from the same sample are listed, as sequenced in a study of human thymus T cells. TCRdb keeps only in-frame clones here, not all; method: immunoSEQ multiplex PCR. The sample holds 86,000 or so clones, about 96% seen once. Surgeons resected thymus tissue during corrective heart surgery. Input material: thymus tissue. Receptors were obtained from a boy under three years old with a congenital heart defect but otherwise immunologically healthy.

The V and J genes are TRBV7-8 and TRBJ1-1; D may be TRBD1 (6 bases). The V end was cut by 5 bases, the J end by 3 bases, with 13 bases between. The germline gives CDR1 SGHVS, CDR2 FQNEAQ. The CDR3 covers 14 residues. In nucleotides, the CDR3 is TGTGCCAGCAGCCCACAGGGAGGTGACACTGAAGCTTTCTTT. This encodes CASSPQGGDTEAFF. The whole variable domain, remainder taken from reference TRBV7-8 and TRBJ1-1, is GAGVSQSPRYKVAKRGQDVALRCDPISGHVSLFWYQQALGQGPEFLTYFQNEAQLDKSGLPSDRFFAERPEGSVSTLKIQRTQQEDSAVYLCASSPQGGDTEAFFGQGTRLTVV.

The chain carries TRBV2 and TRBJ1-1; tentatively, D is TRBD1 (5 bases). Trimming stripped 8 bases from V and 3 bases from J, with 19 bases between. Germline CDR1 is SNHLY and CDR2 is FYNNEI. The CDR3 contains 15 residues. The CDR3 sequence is CASGPRSGADTEAFF. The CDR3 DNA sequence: TGTGCCAGCGGGCCAAGGAGCGGGGCGGACACTGAAGCTTTCTTT.

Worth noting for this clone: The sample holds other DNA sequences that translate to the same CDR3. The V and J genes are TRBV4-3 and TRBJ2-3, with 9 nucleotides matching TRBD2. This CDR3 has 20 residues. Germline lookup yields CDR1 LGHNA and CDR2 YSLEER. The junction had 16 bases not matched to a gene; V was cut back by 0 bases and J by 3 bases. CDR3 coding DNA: TGCGCCAGCAGCCAAGACTCGTTTCAGCGGGGGGTTCCCGAGACAGATACGCAGTATTTT. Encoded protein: CASSQDSFQRGVPETDTQYF.

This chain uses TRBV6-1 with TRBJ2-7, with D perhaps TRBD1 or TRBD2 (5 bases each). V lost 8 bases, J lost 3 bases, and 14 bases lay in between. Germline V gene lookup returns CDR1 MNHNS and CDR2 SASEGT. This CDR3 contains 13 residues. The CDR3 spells CASLRGPFYEQYF. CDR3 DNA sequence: TGTGCCAGCTTGAGGGGCCCTTTCTACGAGCAGTACTTC.

The CDR3 coding sequence is TGTGCCAGCATCGGGGGAGACTACAATGAGCAGTTCTTC. Amino acids: CASIGGDYNEQFF. V and J are TRBV28 and TRBJ2-1; possibly TRBD2 for D (6 bases). This CDR3 has 13 residues. CDR1 MDHEN and CDR2 SYDVKM come from the germline V gene. Trimming pared 7 bases from V and 3 bases from J, leaving 10 bases between.

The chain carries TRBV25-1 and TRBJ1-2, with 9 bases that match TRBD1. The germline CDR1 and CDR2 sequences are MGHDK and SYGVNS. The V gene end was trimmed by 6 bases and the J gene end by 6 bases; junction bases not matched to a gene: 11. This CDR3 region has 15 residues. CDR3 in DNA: TGTGCCAGCAGCGCGTACGGGACAGGGATAGATGGCTACACCTTC. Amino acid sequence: CASSAYGTGIDGYTF.

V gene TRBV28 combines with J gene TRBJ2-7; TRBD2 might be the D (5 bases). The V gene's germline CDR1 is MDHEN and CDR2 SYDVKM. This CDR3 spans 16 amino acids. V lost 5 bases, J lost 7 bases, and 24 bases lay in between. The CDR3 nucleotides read TGTGCCAGCAGTCCCCATACTAGATATCGCTCTAGGGAGCAGTACTTC. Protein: CASSPHTRYRSREQYF.

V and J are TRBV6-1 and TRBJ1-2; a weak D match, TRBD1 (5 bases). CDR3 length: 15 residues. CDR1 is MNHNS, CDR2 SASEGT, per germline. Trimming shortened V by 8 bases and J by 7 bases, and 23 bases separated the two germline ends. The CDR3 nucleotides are TGTGCCAGCTCTGGTGATCGGGGCGCTGGTAGTGGCTACACCTTC. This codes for CASSGDRGAGSGYTF.

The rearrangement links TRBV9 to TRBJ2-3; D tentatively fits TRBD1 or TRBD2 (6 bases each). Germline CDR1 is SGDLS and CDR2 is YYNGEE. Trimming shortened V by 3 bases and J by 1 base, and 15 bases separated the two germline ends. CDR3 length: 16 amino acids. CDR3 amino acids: CASSAPVRGGTDTQYF. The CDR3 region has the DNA TGTGCCAGCAGCGCCCCGGTGAGGGGGGGCACAGATACGCAGTATTTT.

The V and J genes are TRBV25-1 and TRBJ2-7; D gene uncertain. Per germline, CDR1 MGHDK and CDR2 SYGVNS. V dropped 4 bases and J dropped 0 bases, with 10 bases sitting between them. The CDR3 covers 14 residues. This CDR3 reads CASSGPGHSYEQYF. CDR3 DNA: TGTGCCAGCAGTGGGCCAGGTCACTCCTACGAGCAGTACTTC.

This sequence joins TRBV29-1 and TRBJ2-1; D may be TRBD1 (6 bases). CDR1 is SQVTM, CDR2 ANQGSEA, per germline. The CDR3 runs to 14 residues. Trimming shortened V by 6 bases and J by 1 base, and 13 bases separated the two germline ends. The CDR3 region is CSVRQVRSYNEQFF. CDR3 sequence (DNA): TGCAGCGTACGACAGGTAAGGTCCTACAATGAGCAGTTCTTC.

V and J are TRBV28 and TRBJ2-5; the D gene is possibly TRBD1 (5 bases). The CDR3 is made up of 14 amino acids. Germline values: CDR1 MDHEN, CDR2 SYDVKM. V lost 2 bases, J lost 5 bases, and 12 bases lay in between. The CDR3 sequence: CASSLGAKGETQYF. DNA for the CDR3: TGTGCCAGCAGTTTAGGGGCTAAAGGGGAGACCCAGTACTTC.

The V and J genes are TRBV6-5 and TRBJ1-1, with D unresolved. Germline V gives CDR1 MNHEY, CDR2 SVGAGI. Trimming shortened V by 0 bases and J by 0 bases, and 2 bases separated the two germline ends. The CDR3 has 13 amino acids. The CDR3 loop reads CASSYSVNTEAFF. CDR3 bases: TGTGCCAGCAGTTACTCGGTGAACACTGAAGCTTTCTTT.

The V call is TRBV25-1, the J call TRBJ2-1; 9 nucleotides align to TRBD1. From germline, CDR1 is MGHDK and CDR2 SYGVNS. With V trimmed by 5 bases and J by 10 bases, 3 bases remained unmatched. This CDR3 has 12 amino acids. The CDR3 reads CASSPDRGEQFF. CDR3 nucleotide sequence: TGTGCCAGCAGTCCTGACAGGGGGGAGCAGTTCTTC.

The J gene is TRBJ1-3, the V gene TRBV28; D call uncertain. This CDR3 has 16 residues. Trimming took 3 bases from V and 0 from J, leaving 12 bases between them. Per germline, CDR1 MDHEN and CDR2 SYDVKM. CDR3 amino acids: CASSLYGGYSGNTIYF. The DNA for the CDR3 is TGTGCCAGCAGTTTGTATGGTGGGTACTCTGGAAACACCATATATTTT. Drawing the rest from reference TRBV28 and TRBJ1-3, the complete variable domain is DVKVTQSSRYLVKRTGEKVFLECVQDMDHENMFWYRQDPGLGLRLIYFSYDVKMKEKGDIPEGYSVSREKKERFSLILESASTNQTSMYLCASSLYGGYSGNTIYFGEGSWLTVV.

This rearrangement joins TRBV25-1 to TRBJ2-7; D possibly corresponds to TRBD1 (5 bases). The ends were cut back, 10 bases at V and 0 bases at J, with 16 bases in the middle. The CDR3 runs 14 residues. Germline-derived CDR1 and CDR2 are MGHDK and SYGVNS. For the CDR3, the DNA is TGTGCCAACCCGCAGGGCCTCCCCTCCTACGAGCAGTACTTC. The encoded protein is CANPQGLPSYEQYF.

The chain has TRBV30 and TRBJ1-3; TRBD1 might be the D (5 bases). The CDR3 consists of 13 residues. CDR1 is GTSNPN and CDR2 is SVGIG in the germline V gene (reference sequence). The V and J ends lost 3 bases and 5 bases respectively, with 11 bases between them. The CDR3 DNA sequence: TGTGCCTGGAGGGGGGGGAATAGAAACACCATATATTTT. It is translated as CAWRGGNRNTIYF. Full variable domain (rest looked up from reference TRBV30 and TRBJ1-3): SQTIHQWPATLVQPVGSPLSLECTVEGTSNPNLYWYRQAAGRGLQLLFYSVGIGQISSEVPQNLSASRPQDRQFILSSKKLLLSDSGFYLCAWRGGNRNTIYFGEGSWLTVV.

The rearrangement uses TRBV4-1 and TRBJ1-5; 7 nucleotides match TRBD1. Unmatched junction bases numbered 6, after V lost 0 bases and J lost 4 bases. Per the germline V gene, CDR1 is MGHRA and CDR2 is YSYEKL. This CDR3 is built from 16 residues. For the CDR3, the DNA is TGCGCCAGCAGCCAAGAGTGGACAGGACGAAATCAGCCCCAGCATTTT. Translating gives CASSQEWTGRNQPQHF.

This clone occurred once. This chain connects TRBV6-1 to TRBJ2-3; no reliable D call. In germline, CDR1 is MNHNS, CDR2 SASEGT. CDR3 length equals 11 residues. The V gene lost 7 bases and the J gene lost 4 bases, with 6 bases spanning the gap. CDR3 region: CASTRADTQYF. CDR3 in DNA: TGTGCCAGCACTAGGGCAGATACGCAGTATTTT.

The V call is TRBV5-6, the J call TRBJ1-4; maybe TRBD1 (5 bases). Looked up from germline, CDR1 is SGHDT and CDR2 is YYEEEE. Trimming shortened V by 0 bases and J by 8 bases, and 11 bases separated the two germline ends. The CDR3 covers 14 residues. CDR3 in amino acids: CASSLGRGREKLFF. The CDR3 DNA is TGTGCCAGCAGCTTGGGAAGGGGAAGGGAAAAACTGTTTTTT.

The CDR3 spells CASSQKIGTSGGNEQFF. In DNA form, the CDR3 reads TGCGCCAGCAGCCAAAAAATCGGGACTAGCGGGGGAAATGAGCAGTTCTTC. V gene TRBV4-3 combines with J gene TRBJ2-1; 14 bases match TRBD2. Germline V gives CDR1 LGHNA, CDR2 YSLEER. This CDR3 has 17 amino acids. V shed 2 bases and J 7 bases; nucleotides not matched to a gene: 7.

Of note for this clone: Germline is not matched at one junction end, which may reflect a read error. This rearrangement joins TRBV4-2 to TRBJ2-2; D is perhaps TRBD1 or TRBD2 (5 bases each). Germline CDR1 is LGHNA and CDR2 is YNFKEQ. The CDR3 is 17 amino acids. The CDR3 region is CASRHIPGAVNTGELFF. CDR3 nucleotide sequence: TGTGCCAGCCGCCACATCCCCGGGGCAGTGAACACCGGGGAGCTGTTTTTT.

Here the CDR3 reads CASSLVVLAGGTDTQYF. As DNA, the CDR3 is TGCGCCAGCAGCTTGGTGGTCCTAGCGGGGGGTACAGATACGCAGTATTTT. V usage is TRBV5-1 and J usage is TRBJ2-3, with 11 nucleotides matching TRBD2. The V segment lost 0 bases and the J segment 3 bases; nucleotides outside the gene matches: 6. The length of the CDR3 is 17 residues. The germline V gene has CDR1 SGHRS and CDR2 YFSETQ.

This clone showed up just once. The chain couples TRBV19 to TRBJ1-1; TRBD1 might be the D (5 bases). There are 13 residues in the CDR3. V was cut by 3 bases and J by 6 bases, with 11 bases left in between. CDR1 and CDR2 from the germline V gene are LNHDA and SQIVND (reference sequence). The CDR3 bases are TGTGCCAGTAGTATCGTAGGACACGCTGAAGCTTTCTTT. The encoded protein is CASSIVGHAEAFF.

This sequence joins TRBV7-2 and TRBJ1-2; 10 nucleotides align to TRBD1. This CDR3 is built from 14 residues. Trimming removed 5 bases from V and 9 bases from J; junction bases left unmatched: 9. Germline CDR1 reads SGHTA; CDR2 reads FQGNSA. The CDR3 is CASSLDRGPESYTF. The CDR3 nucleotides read TGTGCCAGCAGCCTTGACAGGGGGCCGGAGAGCTACACCTTC.

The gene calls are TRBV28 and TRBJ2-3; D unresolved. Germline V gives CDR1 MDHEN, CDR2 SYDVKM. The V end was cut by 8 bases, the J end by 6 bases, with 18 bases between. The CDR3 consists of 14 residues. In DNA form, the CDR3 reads TGTGCCAGCTCCCCCCCGGCCTTTATGGATACGCAGTATTTT. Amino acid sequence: CASSPPAFMDTQYF.

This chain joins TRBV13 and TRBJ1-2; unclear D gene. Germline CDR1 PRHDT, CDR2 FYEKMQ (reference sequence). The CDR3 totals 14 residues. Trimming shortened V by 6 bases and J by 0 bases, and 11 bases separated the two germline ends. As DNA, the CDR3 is TGTGCCAGCAGTTTGTACATTACTAACTATGGCTACACCTTC. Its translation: CASSLYITNYGYTF. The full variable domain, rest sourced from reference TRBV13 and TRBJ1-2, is AAGVIQSPRHLIKEKRETATLKCYPIPRHDTVYWYQQGPGQDPQFLISFYEKMQSDKGSIPDRFSAQQFSDYHSELNMSSLELGDSALYFCASSLYITNYGYTFGSGTRLTVV.

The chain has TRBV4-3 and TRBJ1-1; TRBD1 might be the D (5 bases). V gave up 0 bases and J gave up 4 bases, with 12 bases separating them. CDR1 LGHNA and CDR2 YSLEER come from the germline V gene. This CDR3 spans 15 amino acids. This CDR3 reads CASSQEVLGGTEAFF. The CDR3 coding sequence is TGCGCCAGCAGCCAAGAAGTCCTGGGGGGCACTGAAGCTTTCTTT.

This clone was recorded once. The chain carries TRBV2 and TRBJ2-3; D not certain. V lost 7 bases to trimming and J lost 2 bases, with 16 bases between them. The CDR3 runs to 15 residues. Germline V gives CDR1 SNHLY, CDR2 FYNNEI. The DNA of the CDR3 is TGTGCCAGCATTTCCGCGGCGGAATCCACAGATACGCAGTATTTT. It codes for CASISAAESTDTQYF.

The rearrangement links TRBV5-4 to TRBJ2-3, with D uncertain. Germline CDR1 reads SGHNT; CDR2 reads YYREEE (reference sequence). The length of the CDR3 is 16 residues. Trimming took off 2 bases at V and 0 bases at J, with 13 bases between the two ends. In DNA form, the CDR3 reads TGTGCCAGCAGCTTACACCAGGAATCTAGCACAGATACGCAGTATTTT. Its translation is CASSLHQESSTDTQYF.